These T cell receptor beta chains were read from a single sample in a study of T cells in localized non-small cell lung cancer. Profiling relied on immunoSEQ multiplex PCR, and the TCRdb table lists in-frame clones only, not all of them. Of roughly 30,000 clones detected, around 90% appear once; the ten largest clones hold 4.2%. The material was peripheral blood mononuclear cells, obtained before any cancer treatment. The receptors originated from a woman between 35 and 70 years old with stage III lung adenocarcinoma. The CDR3 runs from the conserved cysteine through the conserved F or W. A D gene is named only where the DNA matches it firmly. The size entry is marked missing in some rows and otherwise reads once, few, many or a size class.

>TRBD2|.|TRBJ2-1|TRBV6-5
TGTGCCAGCAGTAACCGAGGCGGGAGGGGCAATGAGCAGTTCTTC
CASSNRGGRGNEQFF
>.|.|TRBJ2-5|TRBV2
TGTGCCAGCCTGAGGGCCAGAGGGGAGACCCAGTACTTC
CASLRARGETQYF
>TRBD1|.|TRBJ2-2|TRBV7-3
TGTGCCAGCAGCTTCAGGGGGAGCACCGGGGAGCTGTTTTTT
CASSFRGSTGELFF
>TRBD2|.|TRBJ2-3|TRBV5-8
TGTGCCAGCAGCCCGGGGGGGGGAGCAGATACGCAGTATTTT
CASSPGGGADTQYF
>.|.|TRBJ2-3|TRBV19
TGTGCCAGTAGTATAACGGGAATCACGACAGATACGCAGTATTTT
CASSITGITTDTQYF
>TRBD1|.|TRBJ2-5|TRBV5-6
TGTGCCAGCAGCTCCAGACGGACAGGGGAAGAGACCCAGTACTTC
CASSSRRTGEETQYF
>.|once|TRBJ2-3|TRBV11-2
TGTGCCAGCAGCCCCGGGACTTTCACAGATACGCAGTATTTT
CASSPGTFTDTQYF
>.|.|TRBJ2-2|TRBV4-3
TGCGCCAGCAGTATAAATTCGGGATTAAACACCGGGGAGCTGTTTTTT
CASSINSGLNTGELFF
>.|.|TRBJ1-6|TRBV27
TGTGCCAGCAGTCTCACAGGGAATTGGAATTCACCCCTCCACTTT
CASSLTGNWNSPLHF
>.|.|TRBJ2-3|TRBV10-3
TGTGCCACTTGGAGATACGAAGGGGAAACTACGCAGTATTTT
CATWRYEGETTQYF
>.|once|TRBJ1-3|TRBV29-1
TGCAGCGTGGTGATTCCTGGAAACACCATATATTTT
CSVVIPGNTIYF
>.|.|TRBJ2-3|TRBV9
TGTGCCAGCAGCGTTCAGCCCGGGAGTAGCACAGATACGCAGTATTTT
CASSVQPGSSTDTQYF
>.|.|TRBJ2-3|TRBV6-1
TGTGCCAGCAGTGGGGTCGGATCAGATACGCAGTATTTT
CASSGVGSDTQYF
>TRBD1|.|TRBJ1-2|TRBV11-2
TGTGCCAGCACACAGGGGCACTATGGCTACACCTTC
CASTQGHYGYTF
>.|.|TRBJ1-4|TRBV5-4
TGTGCCAGCAGCCCAGGTCCAGGGAAGCGATCGACTAATGAAAAACTGTTTTTT
CASSPGPGKRSTNEKLFF
>.|.|TRBJ2-6|TRBV20-1
TGCAGTGCTTATAAGCCCAACGTCCTGACTTTC
CSAYKPNVLTF
>TRBD1|.|TRBJ1-2|TRBV27
TGTGCCAGCAGTTCCCTATTTGCCCTGACAGGGGGCGGAGGGAATGGCTACACCTTC
CASSSLFALTGGGGNGYTF
>.|.|TRBJ2-3|TRBV5-1
TGCGCCAGCGTTCAAGGGGACCCCTACACAGATACGCAGTATTTT
CASVQGDPYTDTQYF
>.|.|TRBJ2-7|TRBV5-6
TGTGCCAGCAGCTTCGGAGTCAGCTTTTACGAGCAGTACTTC
CASSFGVSFYEQYF
>.|.|TRBJ1-6|TRBV7-3
TGTGCCAGCAGCTCAACCGGGCTTAATTCACCCCTCCACTTT
CASSSTGLNSPLHF
>.|few|TRBJ1-1|TRBV7-3
TGTGCCAGCAGCTTAACGGGCGGGGACACTGAAGCTTTCTTT
CASSLTGGDTEAFF
>.|.|TRBJ1-4|TRBV14
TGTGCCAGCAGCCAAGATCGCGGGGGAAAACTGTTTTTT
CASSQDRGGKLFF
>TRBD1|.|TRBJ2-5|TRBV7-2
TGTGCCAGCAGCTTAGCTTACGGCAGGGGGCAAGAGACCCAGTACTTC
CASSLAYGRGQETQYF
>TRBD1|.|TRBJ1-6|TRBV7-2
TGTGCCAGCAGCTTAGCCTCAGGGGGCGGGAATTCACCCCTCCACTTT
CASSLASGGGNSPLHF
>.|.|TRBJ1-1|TRBV28
TGTGCCAGCAGTCCCGGGGCGGTCACTGAAGCTTTCTTT
CASSPGAVTEAFF
>TRBD1|.|TRBJ2-1|TRBV5-4
TGTGCCAGCAGCCCTCGGCAGGGGGCGCGGAACCACAATGAGCAGTTCTTC
CASSPRQGARNHNEQFF
>TRBD1|.|TRBJ2-7|TRBV7-3
TGTGCCAGCAGCCGGACAGGCCTATCCTACGAGCAGTACTTC
CASSRTGLSYEQYF
>TRBD1|.|TRBJ1-1|TRBV9
TGTGCCAGCAGCCCCGGGACAGTGGCTGTGAACACTGAAGCTTTCTTT
CASSPGTVAVNTEAFF
>.|once|TRBJ1-1|TRBV6-1
TGTGCCAGCAGACCCAACAGGGTTTTAACTGAAGCTTTCTTT
CASRPNRVLTEAFF
>.|.|TRBJ1-5|TRBV7-9
TGTGCCAGCAGCTTAGGAGGGCAGCCCCAGCATTTT
CASSLGGQPQHF
>TRBD1|.|TRBJ2-1|TRBV5-1
TGCGCCAGCAATCTGGGACAGGGGTACAATGAGCAGTTCTTC
CASNLGQGYNEQFF
>.|.|TRBJ2-7|TRBV11-2
TGTGCCAGCAGCTTAGTCCAAGGAGCCTACGAGCAGTACTTC
CASSLVQGAYEQYF
>.|.|TRBJ1-5|TRBV30
TGTGCCTGGAGTATATCCCCGTATCAGCCCCAGCATTTT
CAWSISPYQPQHF
>TRBD2|.|TRBJ2-5|TRBV7-6
TGTGCCAGCAGCCAGACTAGCGGGGGGGCCGGGGAGACCCAGTACTTC
CASSQTSGGAGETQYF
>.|.|TRBJ2-7|TRBV30
TGTGCCTGGAGGGCTGGGGGGGCAGGGGGCGCCTACGAGCAGTACTTC
CAWRAGGAGGAYEQYF
>.|.|TRBJ2-2|TRBV2
TGTGCCGGCGGGGACAGCAACACCGGGGAGCTGTTTTTT
CAGGDSNTGELFF
>TRBD1|.|TRBJ1-5|TRBV2
TGTGCCAGCAGTGGGGACAGGGAAAGGCAGCCCCAGCATTTT
CASSGDRERQPQHF
>TRBD2|.|TRBJ2-1|TRBV28
TGTGCCAGCCCCCCCCGGGGGGGAAGCTCCTACAATGAGCAGTTCTTC
CASPPRGGSSYNEQFF
>TRBD1|.|TRBJ1-5|TRBV9
TGTGCCAGCAGCGGCGGACAGGGGGCTAATCAGCCCCAGCATTTT
CASSGGQGANQPQHF
>TRBD2|once|TRBJ2-5|TRBV5-6
TGTGCCAGCAGCTTGACCAGCGGGGGGGTTGAGACCCAGTACTTC
CASSLTSGGVETQYF
>.|.|TRBJ2-7|TRBV6-1
TGTGCCAGCAGTGACCCAGCGGTCTCTAGCTCCTACGAGCAGTACTTC
CASSDPAVSSSYEQYF
>.|.|TRBJ2-7|TRBV7-2
TGTGCCAGCAGCTTCCTCCCGGGAGCCTCCTACGAGCAGTACTTC
CASSFLPGASYEQYF
>.|.|TRBJ2-2|TRBV5-1
TGCGCCAGCAGCTTGGCCGGGAACACCGGGGAGCTGTTTTTT
CASSLAGNTGELFF
>.|once|TRBJ1-2|TRBV29-1
TGCAGCGTTGGGACCGCTAACTATGGCTACACCTTC
CSVGTANYGYTF
>.|once|TRBJ2-1|TRBV7-3
TGTGCCAGCAGCTCCGGGACTCTCTACAATGAGCAGTTCTTC
CASSSGTLYNEQFF
>TRBD2|.|TRBJ2-1|TRBV9
TGTGCCAGCAGCGTAGGGGTTAGCGGGAGCAGTTATGAGCAGTTCTTC
CASSVGVSGSSYEQFF
>.|.|TRBJ2-3|TRBV19
TGTGCCACCAACCGGGCGGGGCCAGATACGCAGTATTTT
CATNRAGPDTQYF
>TRBD2|.|TRBJ2-2|TRBV6-4
TGTGCCAGCAGTGACGGGGAGGGGTTCACCGGGGAGCTGTTTTTT
CASSDGEGFTGELFF
>TRBD1|.|TRBJ1-1|TRBV6-1
TGTGCCAGCAAGTTGGGACAGGGTCGCGAAGCTTTCTTT
CASKLGQGREAFF
>.|.|TRBJ1-2|TRBV5-1
TGCGCCAGCAGCTCCGCGGTGGGGCCCACTGGCTATGGCTACACCTTC
CASSSAVGPTGYGYTF
>.|once|TRBJ1-1|TRBV29-1
TGCAGCGTCCTCGCCGGGCCTAAGTTTGAAGCTTTCTTT
CSVLAGPKFEAFF
>TRBD2|few|TRBJ2-3|TRBV5-1
TGCGCCAGCAGCCAAACCACTAGCGGGAGTCGGGATACGCAGTATTTT
CASSQTTSGSRDTQYF
>.|once|TRBJ2-7|TRBV11-1
TGTGCCAGCAGCTTAGTCCCCAGAGGGAACCCGAGCTCCTACGAGCAGTACTTC
CASSLVPRGNPSSYEQYF
>.|.|TRBJ2-2|TRBV9
TGTGCCAGCAGCCCTTTAGGCGTGGACACCGGGGAGCTGTTTTTT
CASSPLGVDTGELFF